This passage covers 4 T cell receptor beta chains from one sample sequenced in a study of cytomegalovirus exposure and HLA in healthy donors. The PCR contained 60 Vbeta and 13 Jbeta primers. TCRdb keeps only in-frame clones here, not all; method: immunoSEQ multiplex PCR. There are fewer than 90,000 clones in the sample; around 77% occur only once, and less than 4.5% lies in the top ten. The source material was PBMCs. These receptors were taken from a young man in good health and CMV-seronegative.

In this sample, this clone turned up once. The chain has TRBV10-3 and TRBJ2-2; D not resolved. The CDR3 loop spans 11 amino acids. Trimming left V 6 bases short and J 7 bases short, with 6 bases between. Germline values: CDR1 ENHRY, CDR2 SYGVKD. The DNA of the CDR3 is TGTGCCATCAGAAATATCGGGGAGCTGTTTTTT. Translating gives CAIRNIGELFF.

The chain carries TRBV19 and TRBJ2-5; D uncertain. Judging by the DNA end, TRBJ2-7 fits better; the J call may be wrong. The germline CDR1 and CDR2 sequences are LNHDA and SQIVND (reference sequence). The CDR3 spans 14 residues. CDR3 residues: CASSIDSWSSEQYF. The CDR3 bases are TGTGCCAGTAGTATTGACTCTTGGTCTAGCGAGCAGTACTTC.

The chain links TRBV18 to TRBJ1-5; 10 nucleotides align to TRBD1. With 3 bases clipped from V and 6 bases from J, the junction kept 5 bases outside the gene matches. The germline gives CDR1 KGHSH, CDR2 LQKENI. The CDR3 has 15 amino acids. CDR3 nucleotides: TGTGCCAGCTCACCTCCGGGACAGGGGCCTCAGCCCCAGCATTTT. It specifies CASSPPGQGPQPQHF.

The chain has TRBV10-2 and TRBJ2-1; D is perhaps TRBD1 (6 bases). The CDR3 loop spans 13 amino acids. Germline assignment: CDR1 WSHSY and CDR2 SAAADI. Trimming stripped 6 bases from V and 15 bases from J, with 21 bases between. CDR3 coding DNA: TGCGCCAGCAGCGATCCTAGGACAGCCCGCCCGTTCTTC. It encodes CASSDPRTARPFF.